The clone carrying this TCR beta chain was seen a handful of times. The antigen is undetermined. Primed by a sample-barcoded 5' primer and a J-beta primer mix, a second PCR proceeded for roughly 7 to 11 cycles. TCRdb fed the 5' RACE reads into MiXCR, producing one record per CDR3 protein. The table shows some 1,500,000 distinct CDR3 sequences, with under 55% occurring only once. This entry is derived from a study of blood T cells in healthy people across ages. The study, taken as a whole, reports: Naive CD4+ cell counts and diversity both ran higher in long-lived than in aged donors.

The CDR3 has 12 residues. V dropped 7 bases and J dropped 12 bases, with 19 bases sitting between them. Germline V gives CDR1 DFQATT, CDR2 SNEGSKA (reference sequence). The study recruited healthy Caucasian donors from Russia who were aged about 6 to 95. The source of this sequence is a woman aged 18-35 years in good health. V is TRBV20-1 and J is TRBJ2-1; D is perhaps TRBD2 (6 bases). Sequenced material: blood. In DNA, the CDR3 is TGCAGTGAGGCTCCACTGGGCGGGATGCAGTTCTTC. Residues: CSEAPLGGMQFF.